This passage covers 16 T cell receptor beta chains from one sample sequenced in a study of vaccination effects on CD4 cells after COVID-19. ViraFEST assay sequencing came after antigen-specific CD4+ T cells were expanded with viral peptide pools. At the end of 9 to 11 days of culture, CD4+ T cells were isolated. None of these healthy vaccinees had been infected with SARS-CoV-2 before vaccination. For these TCRs, the target antigens are not known. Profiled with immunoSEQ multiplex PCR; TCRdb holds only in-frame clones, not every one. The table shows 70,000 or so clones, with 60% to 85% occurring only once. The starting material was CD4+ T cells from PBMCs cultured with SARS-CoV-2 spike peptides, obtained before COVID-19 vaccination. The receptors originated from a human donor who received a COVID-19 vaccine.

The chain is built from TRBV2 and TRBJ1-2; maybe TRBD1 (5 bases). CDR1 and CDR2 (germline): SNHLY, FYNNEI. Trimming shortened V by 3 bases and J by 3 bases, and 14 bases separated the two germline ends. There are 15 residues in the CDR3. This CDR3 is CASSDGGGVYYGYTF. DNA of the CDR3: TGTGCCAGCAGTGATGGGGGGGGAGTATACTATGGCTACACCTTC.

This clone was counted once. CDR3 loop: CASSPWGYGQPQHF. The CDR3 DNA reads TGTGCCAGCAGCCCTTGGGGCTATGGTCAGCCCCAGCATTTT. The chain recombines TRBV9 with TRBJ1-5; D perhaps matches TRBD1 (5 bases). Deletions cut 4 bases from V and 6 bases from J, with 14 bases between. The germline V gene encodes CDR1 SGDLS and CDR2 YYNGEE. The CDR3 totals 14 residues.

This clone was counted between two and nine times. The chain combines TRBV11-2 with TRBJ2-5; perhaps TRBD2 as D (6 bases). Germline V gene sequence: CDR1 SGHAT, CDR2 FQNNGV. The CDR3 contains 15 residues. V was clipped by 5 bases and J by 4 bases, with 17 bases between them. CDR3 sequence (DNA): TGTGCCAGCAGCCCAAAAGGAGAACTAGCAGAGACCCAGTACTTC. This codes for CASSPKGELAETQYF.

The J gene is TRBJ2-5, the V gene TRBV4-1; D call uncertain. CDR1 and CDR2 (germline): MGHRA, YSYEKL. This CDR3 is 12 amino acids long. Trimming left V 1 base short and J 5 bases short, with 5 bases between. CDR3 protein: CASSQGVETQYF. DNA of the CDR3: TGCGCCAGCAGCCAAGGAGTGGAGACCCAGTACTTC.

The chain recombines TRBV6-5 with TRBJ2-4; unclear D gene. The V gene's germline CDR1 is MNHEY and CDR2 SVGAGI. This CDR3 region has 14 residues. Trimming removed 6 bases from V and 1 base from J, with 10 bases in between. The chain's CDR3 is CASSSPGAKNIQYF. The DNA for the CDR3 is TGTGCCAGCAGCTCCCCTGGGGCCAAAAACATTCAGTACTTC.

The V gene is TRBV19, the J gene TRBJ2-7, with 7 bases identical to TRBD2. The CDR3 has 15 residues. CDR1 is LNHDA and CDR2 is SQIVND in the germline V gene (reference sequence). With V trimmed by 11 bases and J by 0 bases, 13 bases remained unmatched. CDR3 sequence: CALVIGGGSSYEQYV. CDR3 DNA sequence: TGTGCCCTAGTCATTGGGGGGGGTAGCTCCTACGAGCAGTACGTC.

A single count supports this clone. The chain employs TRBV10-3 and TRBJ2-3; D not resolved. In germline, CDR1 is ENHRY, CDR2 SYGVKD. Trimming shortened V by 3 bases and J by 5 bases, and 6 bases separated the two germline ends. This CDR3 is 12 amino acids long. CDR3 sequence reads: CAISDFVDTQYF. CDR3 DNA: TGTGCCATCAGTGATTTTGTAGATACGCAGTATTTT.

V gene TRBV5-1 combines with J gene TRBJ1-2; 10 positions agree with TRBD1. Losses at the gene ends were 3 bases for V and 7 bases for J; bases not matched to a gene: 6. The CDR3 sequence is 14 residues long. Germline V gene data show CDR1 as SGHRS and CDR2 as YFSETQ. The DNA for the CDR3 is TGCGCCAGCAGCTCCGGGACAGGGGCGGGTGGCTACACCTTC. The encoded protein is CASSSGTGAGGYTF. The variable domain in full, completed from reference TRBV5-1 and TRBJ1-2, reads KAGVTQTPRYLIKTRGQQVTLSCSPISGHRSVSWYQQTPGQGLQFLFEYFSETQRNKGNFPGRFSGRQFSNSRSEMNVSTLELGDSALYLCASSSGTGAGGYTFGSGTRLTVV.

This chain links TRBV27 with TRBJ1-5; D is perhaps TRBD1 (5 bases). The CDR3 is 15 amino acids. Trimming shortened V by 2 bases and J by 1 base, and 9 bases separated the two germline ends. CDR1 and CDR2 (germline): MNHEY, SMNVEV (reference sequence). CDR3 loop: CASSLARASNQPQHF. The CDR3 DNA sequence: TGTGCCAGCAGTTTAGCCAGGGCGAGCAATCAGCCCCAGCATTTT.

The V call is TRBV7-8, the J call TRBJ1-1; D unresolved. The CDR3 is 14 residues long. Germline V gene lookup returns CDR1 SGHVS and CDR2 FQNEAQ. V dropped 8 bases and J dropped 2 bases, with 15 bases sitting between them. The CDR3 DNA is TGTGCCAGCCGTCTGGCGGCGACTAACACTGAAGCTTTCTTT. It codes for CASRLAATNTEAFF.

In nucleotides, the CDR3 is TGTGCCAGCAGCTTGGTTCAGGGTAGGTCCTACGAGCAGTACGTC. It yields the protein CASSLVQGRSYEQYV. V and J are TRBV5-5 and TRBJ2-7, with D tentatively TRBD1 (5 bases). CDR3 size: 15 residues. V lost 0 bases and J lost 1, with 11 bases in between. Germline V gives CDR1 SGHKS, CDR2 YYEKEE (reference sequence).

J is TRBJ2-1 and V is TRBV6-5; D unclear. The CDR3 covers 15 residues. Germline-derived CDR1 and CDR2 are MNHEY and SVGAGI. With 1 base removed from V and 0 bases from J, the gap between germline ends came to 7 bases. The CDR3 here is CASSYWGFSYNEQFF. In nucleotides, the CDR3 is TGTGCCAGCAGTTACTGGGGATTCTCCTACAATGAGCAGTTCTTC.

The V and J genes are TRBV18 and TRBJ2-7, with 9 bases that match TRBD1. From germline, CDR1 is KGHSH and CDR2 LQKENI. The junction had 4 bases not matched to a gene; V was cut back by 4 bases and J by 3 bases. The CDR3 has 14 residues. The chain's CDR3 is CASSLGTGIYEQYV. The CDR3 DNA follows: TGTGCCAGCTCACTTGGGACAGGGATCTACGAGCAGTACGTC.

V gene TRBV5-5 combines with J gene TRBJ2-7; D perhaps matches TRBD1 (6 bases). V was shortened by 5 bases and J by 7 bases, with 19 bases between the two germline ends. The germline gives CDR1 SGHKS, CDR2 YYEKEE (reference sequence). The CDR3 has 14 residues. This CDR3 is CASRLLTGMGEQYV. For the CDR3, the DNA is TGTGCCAGCAGACTCCTTACAGGGATGGGGGAGCAGTACGTC.

V is TRBV7-2 and J is TRBJ2-3; D gene unclear. Trimming removed 3 bases from V and 7 bases from J, with 14 bases in between. This CDR3 is built from 14 residues. CDR1 and CDR2 (germline): SGHTA, FQGNSA. CDR3 in amino acids: CASSFLPPKNTQYF. For the CDR3, the DNA is TGTGCCAGCAGCTTCTTACCCCCGAAAAATACGCAGTATTTT.

J is TRBJ2-3 and V is TRBV4-1; the match to TRBD2 covers 8 bases. Germline CDR1 is MGHRA and CDR2 is YSYEKL. CDR3 length: 16 residues. Trimming removed 2 bases from V and 5 bases from J; junction bases left unmatched: 9. This CDR3 is CASSQPGGREIDTQYF. The CDR3 nucleotides are TGCGCCAGCAGCCAACCGGGGGGGCGAGAAATAGATACGCAGTATTTT.